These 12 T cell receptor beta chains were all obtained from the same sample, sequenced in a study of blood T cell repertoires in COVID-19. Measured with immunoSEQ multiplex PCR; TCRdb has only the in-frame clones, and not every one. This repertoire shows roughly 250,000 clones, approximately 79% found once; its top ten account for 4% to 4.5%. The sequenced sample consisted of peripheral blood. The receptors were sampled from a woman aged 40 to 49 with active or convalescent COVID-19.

The CDR3 DNA is TGTGCCAGCAGCACAGGGGCGTTGACCCAGTACTTC. Translating gives CASSTGALTQYF. V and J are TRBV6-6 and TRBJ2-5; TRBD1 matches at 7 bases. The trim removed 6 bases at V and 7 bases at J, leaving 5 bases unmatched. CDR3 length equals 12 residues. CDR1 and CDR2 from the germline V gene are MNHNY and SVGAGI (reference sequence).

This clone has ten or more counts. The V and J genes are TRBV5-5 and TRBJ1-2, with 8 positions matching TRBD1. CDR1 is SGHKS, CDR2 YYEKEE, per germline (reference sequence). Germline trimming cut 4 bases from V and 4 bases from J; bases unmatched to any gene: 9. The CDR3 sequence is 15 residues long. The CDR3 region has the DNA TGTGCCAGCAGCCTACGACAGGGGATTTCCTATGGCTACACCTTC. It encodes CASSLRQGISYGYTF.

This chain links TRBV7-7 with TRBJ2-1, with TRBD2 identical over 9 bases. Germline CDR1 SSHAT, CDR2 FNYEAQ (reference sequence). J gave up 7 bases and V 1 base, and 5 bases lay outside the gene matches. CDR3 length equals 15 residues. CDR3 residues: CASSLGPSGVNEQFF. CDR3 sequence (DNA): TGTGCCAGCAGCTTAGGGCCTAGCGGGGTTAATGAGCAGTTCTTC.

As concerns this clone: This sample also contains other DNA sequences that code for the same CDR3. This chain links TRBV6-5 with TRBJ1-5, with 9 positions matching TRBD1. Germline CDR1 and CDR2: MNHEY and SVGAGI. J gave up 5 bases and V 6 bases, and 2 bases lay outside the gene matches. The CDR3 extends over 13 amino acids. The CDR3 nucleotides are TGTGCCAGCAGCTGGGACAGGGATCAGCCCCAGCATTTT. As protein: CASSWDRDQPQHF.

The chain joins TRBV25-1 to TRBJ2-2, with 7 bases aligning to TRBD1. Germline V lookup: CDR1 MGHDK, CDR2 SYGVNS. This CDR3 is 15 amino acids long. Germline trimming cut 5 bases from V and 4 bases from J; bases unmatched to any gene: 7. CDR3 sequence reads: CASSLQQGPTGELFF. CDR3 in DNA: TGTGCCAGCAGTCTTCAACAGGGGCCCACCGGGGAGCTGTTTTTT.

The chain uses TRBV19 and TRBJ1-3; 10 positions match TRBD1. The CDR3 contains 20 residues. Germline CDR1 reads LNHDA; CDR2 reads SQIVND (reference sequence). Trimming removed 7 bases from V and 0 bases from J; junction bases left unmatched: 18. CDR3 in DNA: TGTGCCAGTATTCCCCGTTGGACGGGACAGGGGATACACTCTGGAAACACCATATATTTT. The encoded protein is CASIPRWTGQGIHSGNTIYF.

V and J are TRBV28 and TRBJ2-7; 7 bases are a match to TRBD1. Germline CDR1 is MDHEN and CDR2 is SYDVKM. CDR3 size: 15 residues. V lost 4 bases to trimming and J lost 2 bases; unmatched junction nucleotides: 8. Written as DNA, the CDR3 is TGTGCCAGCAGTTCGCAGGGGGAGATTACCTACGAGCAGTACTTC. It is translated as CASSSQGEITYEQYF.

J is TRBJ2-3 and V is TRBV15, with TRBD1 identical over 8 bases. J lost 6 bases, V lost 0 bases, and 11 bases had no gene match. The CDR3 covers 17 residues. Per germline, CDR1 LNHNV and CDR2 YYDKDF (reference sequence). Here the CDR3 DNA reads TGTGCCACCAGCAGAGATCAGCCAGGGGGCCCGGTGGATACGCAGTATTTT. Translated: CATSRDQPGGPVDTQYF.

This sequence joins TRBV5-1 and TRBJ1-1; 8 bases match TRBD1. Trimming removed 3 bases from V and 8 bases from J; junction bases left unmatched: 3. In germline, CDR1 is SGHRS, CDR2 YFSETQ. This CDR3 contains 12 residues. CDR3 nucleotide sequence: TGCGCCAGCAGCTCAGGGGGCTCGGAAGCTTTCTTT. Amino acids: CASSSGGSEAFF. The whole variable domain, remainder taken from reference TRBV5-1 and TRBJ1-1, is KAGVTQTPRYLIKTRGQQVTLSCSPISGHRSVSWYQQTPGQGLQFLFEYFSETQRNKGNFPGRFSGRQFSNSRSEMNVSTLELGDSALYLCASSSGGSEAFFGQGTRLTVV.

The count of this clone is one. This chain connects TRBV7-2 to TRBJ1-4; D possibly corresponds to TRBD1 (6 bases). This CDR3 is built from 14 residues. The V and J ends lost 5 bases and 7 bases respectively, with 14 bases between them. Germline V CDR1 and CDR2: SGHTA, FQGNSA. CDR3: CASSPQGESEKLFF. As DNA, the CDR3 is TGTGCCAGCAGCCCACAGGGAGAAAGTGAAAAACTGTTTTTT.

CDR3: CASSPTVETQYF. The CDR3 bases are TGTGCCAGCAGCCCTACCGTAGAGACCCAGTACTTC. V is TRBV7-9 and J is TRBJ2-5; D not resolved. Germline V CDR1 and CDR2: SEHNR, FQNEAQ (reference sequence). The CDR3 is 12 residues long. V lost 5 bases to trimming and J lost 4 bases, with 8 bases between them.

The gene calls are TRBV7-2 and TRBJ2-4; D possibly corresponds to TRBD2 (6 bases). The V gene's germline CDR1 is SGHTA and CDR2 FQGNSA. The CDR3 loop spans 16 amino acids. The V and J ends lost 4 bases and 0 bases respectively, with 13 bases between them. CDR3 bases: TGTGCCAGCAGCTCGCCCGGGACTCTAGCCAAAAACATTCAGTACTTC. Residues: CASSSPGTLAKNIQYF.